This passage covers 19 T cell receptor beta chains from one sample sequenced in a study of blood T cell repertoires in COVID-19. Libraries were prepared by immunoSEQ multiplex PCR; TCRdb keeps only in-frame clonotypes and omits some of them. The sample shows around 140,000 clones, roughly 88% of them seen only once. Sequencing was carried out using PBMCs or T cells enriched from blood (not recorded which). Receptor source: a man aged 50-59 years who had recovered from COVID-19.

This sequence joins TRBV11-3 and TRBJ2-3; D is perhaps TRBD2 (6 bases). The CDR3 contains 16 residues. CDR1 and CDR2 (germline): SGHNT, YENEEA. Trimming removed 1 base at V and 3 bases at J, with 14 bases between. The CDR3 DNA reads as TGTGCCAGCAGCTTAGGAGCGCGGGAAGTAACAGATACGCAGTATTTT. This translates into CASSLGAREVTDTQYF.

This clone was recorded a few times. CDR3 nucleotide sequence: TGCGCCAGCAGCTCGGGGACAGCATATAATTCACCCCTCCACTTT. Its translation is CASSSGTAYNSPLHF. The rearrangement joins TRBV5-1 to TRBJ1-6; 7 bases agree with TRBD1. Germline values: CDR1 SGHRS, CDR2 YFSETQ. With 3 bases clipped from V and 4 bases from J, the junction kept 4 bases outside the gene matches. The CDR3 length is 15 residues. The entire variable domain, with the rest obtained from reference TRBV5-1 and TRBJ1-6, is as follows: KAGVTQTPRYLIKTRGQQVTLSCSPISGHRSVSWYQQTPGQGLQFLFEYFSETQRNKGNFPGRFSGRQFSNSRSEMNVSTLELGDSALYLCASSSGTAYNSPLHFGNGTRLTVT.

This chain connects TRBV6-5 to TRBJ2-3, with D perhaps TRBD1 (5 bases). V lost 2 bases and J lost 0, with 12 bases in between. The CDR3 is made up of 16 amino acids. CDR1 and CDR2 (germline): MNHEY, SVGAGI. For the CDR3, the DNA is TGTGCCAGCAGTTACGGCAGGGCTCGTAGCACAGATACGCAGTATTTT. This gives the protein CASSYGRARSTDTQYF.

CDR3 in amino acids: CASSYKTGIREKLFF. The CDR3 DNA reads TGTGCCAGCAGCTATAAGACAGGGATTCGTGAAAAACTGTTTTTT. The V call is TRBV9, the J call TRBJ1-4, with 7 bases that match TRBD1. CDR1 SGDLS and CDR2 YYNGEE come from the germline V gene. The CDR3 consists of 15 residues. Losses at the gene ends were 4 bases for V and 7 bases for J; bases not matched to a gene: 10.

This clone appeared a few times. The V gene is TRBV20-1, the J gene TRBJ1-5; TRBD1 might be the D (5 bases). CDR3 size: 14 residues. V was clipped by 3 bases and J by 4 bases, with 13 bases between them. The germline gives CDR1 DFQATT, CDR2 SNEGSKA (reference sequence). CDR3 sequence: CSASLGRANQPQHF. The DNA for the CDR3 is TGCAGTGCTAGTTTGGGCAGGGCAAATCAGCCCCAGCATTTT.

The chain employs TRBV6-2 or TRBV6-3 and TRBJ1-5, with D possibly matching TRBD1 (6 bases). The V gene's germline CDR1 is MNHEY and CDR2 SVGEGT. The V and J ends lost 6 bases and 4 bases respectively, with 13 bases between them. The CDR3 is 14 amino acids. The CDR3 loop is CASSLQGWNQPQHF. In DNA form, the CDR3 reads TGTGCCAGCAGCCTTCAGGGGTGGAATCAGCCCCAGCATTTT.

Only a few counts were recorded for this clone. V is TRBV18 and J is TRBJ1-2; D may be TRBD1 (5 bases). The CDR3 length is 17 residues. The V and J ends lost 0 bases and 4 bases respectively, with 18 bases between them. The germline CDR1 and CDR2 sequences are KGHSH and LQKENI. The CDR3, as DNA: TGTGCCAGCTCACCACCCGCAGGGAGGGCAACTGGCTATGGCTACACCTTC. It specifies CASSPPAGRATGYGYTF. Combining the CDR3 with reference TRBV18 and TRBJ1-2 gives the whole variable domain NAGVMQNPRHLVRRRGQEARLRCSPMKGHSHVYWYRQLPEEGLKFMVYLQKENIIDESGMPKERFSAEFPKEGPSILRIQQVVRGDSAAYFCASSPPAGRATGYGYTFGSGTRLTVV.

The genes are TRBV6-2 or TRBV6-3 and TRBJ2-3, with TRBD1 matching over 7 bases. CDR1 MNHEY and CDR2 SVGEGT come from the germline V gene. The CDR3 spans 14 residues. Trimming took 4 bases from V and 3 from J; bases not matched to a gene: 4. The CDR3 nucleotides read TGTGCCAGCAGTTCCGGGACAGATACAGATACGCAGTATTTT. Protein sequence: CASSSGTDTDTQYF.

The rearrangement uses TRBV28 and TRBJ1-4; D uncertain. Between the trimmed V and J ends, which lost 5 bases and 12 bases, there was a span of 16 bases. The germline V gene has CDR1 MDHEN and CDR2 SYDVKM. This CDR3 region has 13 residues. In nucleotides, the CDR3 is TGTGCCAGCAGTCCCGACGTGTCCCGGGAACTGTTTTTT. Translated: CASSPDVSRELFF. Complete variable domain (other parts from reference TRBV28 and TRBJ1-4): DVKVTQSSRYLVKRTGEKVFLECVQDMDHENMFWYRQDPGLGLRLIYFSYDVKMKEKGDIPEGYSVSREKKERFSLILESASTNQTSMYLCASSPDVSRELFFGSGTQLSVL.

CDR3 DNA: TGTGCCAGTAGTTCTCGGGGGGGCATTTATCCAGAGACCCAGTACTTC. Amino acids: CASSSRGGIYPETQYF. The chain carries TRBV19 and TRBJ2-5, with 8 bases fitting TRBD2. The V gene's germline CDR1 is LNHDA and CDR2 SQIVND (reference sequence). This CDR3 is built from 16 residues. V gave up 5 bases and J gave up 4 bases; unmatched junction bases: 12. Filled out from reference TRBV19 and TRBJ2-5, the complete variable domain reads DGGITQSPKYLFRKEGQNVTLSCEQNLNHDAMYWYRQDPGQGLRLIYYSQIVNDFQKGDIAEGYSVSREKKESFPLTVTSAQKNPTAFYLCASSSRGGIYPETQYFGPGTRLLVL.

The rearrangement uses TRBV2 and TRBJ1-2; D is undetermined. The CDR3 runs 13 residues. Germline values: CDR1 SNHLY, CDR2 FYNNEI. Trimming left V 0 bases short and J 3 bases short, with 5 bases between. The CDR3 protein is CASSEAPYYGYTF. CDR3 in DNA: TGTGCCAGCAGTGAAGCCCCGTACTATGGCTACACCTTC.

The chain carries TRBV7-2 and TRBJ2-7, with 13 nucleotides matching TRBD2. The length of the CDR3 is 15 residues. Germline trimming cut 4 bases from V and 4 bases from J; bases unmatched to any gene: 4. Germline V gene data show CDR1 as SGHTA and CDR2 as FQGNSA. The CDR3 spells CASSSRTSGSYEQYF. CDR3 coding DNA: TGTGCCAGCAGCTCTCGGACTAGCGGGAGTTACGAGCAGTACTTC. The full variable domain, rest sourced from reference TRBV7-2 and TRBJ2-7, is GAGVSQSPSNKVTEKGKDVELRCDPISGHTALYWYRQSLGQGLEFLIYFQGNSAPDKSGLPSDRFSAERTGGSVSTLTIQRTQQEDSAVYLCASSSRTSGSYEQYFGPGTRLTVT.

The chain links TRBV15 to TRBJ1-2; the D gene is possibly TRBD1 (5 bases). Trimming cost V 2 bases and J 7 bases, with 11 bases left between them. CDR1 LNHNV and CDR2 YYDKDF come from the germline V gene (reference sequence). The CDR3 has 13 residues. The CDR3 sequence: CATSRSGKGGYTF. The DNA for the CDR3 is TGTGCCACCAGCAGATCAGGGAAAGGTGGCTACACCTTC.

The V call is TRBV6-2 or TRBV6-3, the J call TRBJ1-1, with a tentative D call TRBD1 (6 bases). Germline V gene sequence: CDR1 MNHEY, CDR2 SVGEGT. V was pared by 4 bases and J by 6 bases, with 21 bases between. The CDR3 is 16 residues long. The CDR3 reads CASSFNHRDESSEAFF. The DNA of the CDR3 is TGTGCCAGCAGTTTCAACCACAGGGATGAAAGTTCTGAAGCTTTCTTT.

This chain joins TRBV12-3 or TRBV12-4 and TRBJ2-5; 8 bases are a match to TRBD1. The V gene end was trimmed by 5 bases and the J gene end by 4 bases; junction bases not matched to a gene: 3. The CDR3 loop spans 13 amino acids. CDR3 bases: TGTGCCAGCAGTATACAGGGGGTAGAGACCCAGTACTTC. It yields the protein CASSIQGVETQYF.

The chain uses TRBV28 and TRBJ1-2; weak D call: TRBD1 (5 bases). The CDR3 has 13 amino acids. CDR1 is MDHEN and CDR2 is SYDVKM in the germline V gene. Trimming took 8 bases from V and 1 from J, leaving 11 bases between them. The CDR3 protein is CASSRGLNYGYTF. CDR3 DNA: TGTGCCAGCTCGCGGGGCCTTAACTATGGCTACACCTTC.

CDR3 nucleotide sequence: TGTGCCAGCAGTCCTGCCGCGGCCTACTCTGGAAACACCATATATTTT. As protein: CASSPAAAYSGNTIYF. V usage is TRBV27 and J usage is TRBJ1-3; D is unresolved. The CDR3 has 16 residues. Between the trimmed V and J ends, which lost 5 bases and 0 bases, there was a span of 14 bases. Germline V gives CDR1 MNHEY, CDR2 SMNVEV (reference sequence).

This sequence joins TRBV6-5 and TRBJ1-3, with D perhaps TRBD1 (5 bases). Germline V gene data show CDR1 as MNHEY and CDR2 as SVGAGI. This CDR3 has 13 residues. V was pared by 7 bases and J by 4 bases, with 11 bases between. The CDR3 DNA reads TGTGCCAGCACCACGGACACCGGAAACACCATATATTTT. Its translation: CASTTDTGNTIYF.

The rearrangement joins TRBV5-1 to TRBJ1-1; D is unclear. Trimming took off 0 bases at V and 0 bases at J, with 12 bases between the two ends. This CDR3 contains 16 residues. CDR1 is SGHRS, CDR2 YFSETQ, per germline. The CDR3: CASSLDPSGLNTEAFF. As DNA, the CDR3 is TGCGCCAGCAGCTTGGACCCATCGGGGTTGAACACTGAAGCTTTCTTT. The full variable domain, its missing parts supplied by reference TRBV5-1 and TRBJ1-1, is KAGVTQTPRYLIKTRGQQVTLSCSPISGHRSVSWYQQTPGQGLQFLFEYFSETQRNKGNFPGRFSGRQFSNSRSEMNVSTLELGDSALYLCASSLDPSGLNTEAFFGQGTRLTVV.